The TCR beta chain under discussion was sequenced for a study of CD8 T cells in Susac syndrome. TCR beta sequencing covered blood CD8+ and CD4+ T cells. FACS enriched CD8+ TEMRA cells, while bulk CD8+ and CD4+ were negatively isolated. cDNA came from roughly 0.5 to 1 ug RNA primed by random hexamers. TCRdb redid the calling of the immunoSEQ multiplex PCR reads with MiXCR, one entry per CDR3 protein. Among approximately 280,000 distinct CDR3 sequences, 70% to 90% were seen once, and the ten largest hold approximately 0.11%. V lost 0 bases, J lost 6 bases, and 11 bases stayed unmatched. Germline V gene data show CDR1 as SGHRS and CDR2 as YFSETQ. This CDR3 comprises 17 residues.

The chain employs TRBV5-1 and TRBJ1-4, with 7 bases that match TRBD1. Sequences were obtained from CD8+ T cells from PBMCs. The sequence was collected from a human donor with multiple sclerosis. CDR3 DNA: TGCGCCAGCAGCTTGGGGACAGGCTTCTTAATTCATGAAAAACTGTTTTTT. This gives the protein CASSLGTGFLIHEKLFF.